A selection of T cell receptor beta chains follows, all from one sample in a study of blood T cell repertoires in COVID-19. Profiled with immunoSEQ multiplex PCR; TCRdb holds only in-frame clones, not every one. The table shows about 270,000 clones, with approximately 91% occurring only once. Sequencing was performed on PBMCs or T cells enriched from blood (not recorded which). The receptors come from a woman aged 40 to 50 with acute COVID-19. Both conserved end residues are part of each CDR3. The order of the fields is V gene, CDR3 length, clone size, D gene, J gene, CDR3 DNA, CDR3 protein. The D gene is left open where the match is weak. Clone size is not always given. Where it is, it says once, few, many or a class for expanded clones.

TRBV1	13	-	-	TRBJ2-7	TGCACCAGCAGCCAAGATCTAGACTACGAGCAGTACTTC	CTSSQDLDYEQYF
TRBV4-2	17	once	-	TRBJ2-3	TGTGCCAGCAGCCAGAACCCCGGGACTCAGAACACAGATACGCAGTATTTT	CASSQNPGTQNTDTQYF
TRBV19	14	-	TRBD2	TRBJ2-5	TGTGCCAGCCGTCCAGGGACGGGAGGGCAGACCCAGTACTTC	CASRPGTGGQTQYF
TRBV7-2	15	-	TRBD2	TRBJ2-5	TGTGCCAGCAGCTCGAGACTAGCGGGGGAGAAGACCCAGTACTTC	CASSSRLAGEKTQYF
TRBV18	14	-	-	TRBJ1-4	TGTGCCAGCTCACCAAAAAACTATAATGAAAAACTGTTTTTT	CASSPKNYNEKLFF
TRBV7-8	16	-	TRBD2	TRBJ2-7	TGTGCCAGCAGCTTAGGGAGACTAGCGGGATACTACGAGCAGTACTTC	CASSLGRLAGYYEQYF
TRBV11-3	16	-	TRBD2	TRBJ2-1	TGTGCCAGCAGCTTAGGTTTACTAGCGGGGATCAATGAGCAGTTCTTC	CASSLGLLAGINEQFF
TRBV11-1	14	once	TRBD2	TRBJ2-5	TGTGCCAGCAGCGTGGCGGGGGTACTGGAGACCCAGTACTTC	CASSVAGVLETQYF
TRBV7-3	14	-	-	TRBJ2-5	TGTGCCAGCAGCCCGACCGGGCCGGGGGAGACCCAGTACTTC	CASSPTGPGETQYF
TRBV5-4	14	-	-	TRBJ2-3	TGTGCCAGCAGCTTGGAACACAGCACAGATACGCAGTATTTT	CASSLEHSTDTQYF
TRBV18	13	once	-	TRBJ1-1	TGTGCCAGCTCACCGCTCGTTGAGTCTGAAGCTTTCTTT	CASSPLVESEAFF
TRBV19	14	once	-	TRBJ1-3	TGTGCCAGTAGCCCAGGGGCCTCTGGAAACACCATATATTTT	CASSPGASGNTIYF
TRBV7-8	18	-	-	TRBJ2-7	TGTGCCAGCAGCGCCCAGCCGGGATCACTTACTTACCACTACGAGCAGTACTTC	CASSAQPGSLTYHYEQYF
TRBV7-2	17	-	-	TRBJ2-1	TGTGCCAGCAGCTTAAGTACGATCAGGGTAGACTACAATGAGCAGTTCTTC	CASSLSTIRVDYNEQFF
TRBV9	14	few	-	TRBJ2-2	TGTGCCAGCAGCGTAGCTTGGAACACCGGGGAGCTGTTTTTT	CASSVAWNTGELFF
TRBV6-5	15	-	-	TRBJ2-4	TGTGCCAGCAGACAGGGAGGGGTTGCCAAAAACATTCAGTACTTC	CASRQGGVAKNIQYF
TRBV19	15	-	TRBD1	TRBJ1-5	TGTGCCAGTAGCCCGGGACAGGGGGCTATTCAGCCCCAGCATTTT	CASSPGQGAIQPQHF
TRBV18	13	few	-	TRBJ1-2	TGTGCCAGCTCACCAAAGGTTCGGGATGGCTACACCTTC	CASSPKVRDGYTF
TRBV9	17	-	-	TRBJ2-1	TGTGCCAGCAGCGTAGATGCTCGGGAGTTAGGGGTCAATGAGCAGTTCTTC	CASSVDARELGVNEQFF
TRBV7-8	14	-	-	TRBJ1-1	TGTGCCAGCAGCCTAAGGACAGCGAACACTGAAGCTTTCTTT	CASSLRTANTEAFF
TRBV7-9	15	-	TRBD2	TRBJ2-3	TGTGCCAGCAGCCATCCTAGCGGGGGGGCACATACGCAGTATTTT	CASSHPSGGAHTQYF
TRBV7-2	15	-	-	TRBJ2-1	TGTGCCAGCAGCTCATACGACTGGTTTTCGGATGAGCAGTTCTTC	CASSSYDWFSDEQFF